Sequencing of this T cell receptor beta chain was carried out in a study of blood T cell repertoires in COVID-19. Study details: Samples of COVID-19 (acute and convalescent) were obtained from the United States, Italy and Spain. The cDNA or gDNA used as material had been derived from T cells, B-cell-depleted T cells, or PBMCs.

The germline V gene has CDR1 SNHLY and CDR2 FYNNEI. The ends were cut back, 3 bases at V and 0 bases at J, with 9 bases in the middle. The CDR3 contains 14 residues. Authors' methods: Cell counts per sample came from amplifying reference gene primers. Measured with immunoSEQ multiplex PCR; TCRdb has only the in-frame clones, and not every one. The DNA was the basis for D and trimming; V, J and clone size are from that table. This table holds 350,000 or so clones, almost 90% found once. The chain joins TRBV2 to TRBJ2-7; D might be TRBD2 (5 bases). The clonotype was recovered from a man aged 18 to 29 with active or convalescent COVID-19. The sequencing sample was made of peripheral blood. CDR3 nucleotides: TGTGCCAGCAGTGATAGTCTAGCCTCCTACGAGCAGTACTTC. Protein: CASSDSLASYEQYF.